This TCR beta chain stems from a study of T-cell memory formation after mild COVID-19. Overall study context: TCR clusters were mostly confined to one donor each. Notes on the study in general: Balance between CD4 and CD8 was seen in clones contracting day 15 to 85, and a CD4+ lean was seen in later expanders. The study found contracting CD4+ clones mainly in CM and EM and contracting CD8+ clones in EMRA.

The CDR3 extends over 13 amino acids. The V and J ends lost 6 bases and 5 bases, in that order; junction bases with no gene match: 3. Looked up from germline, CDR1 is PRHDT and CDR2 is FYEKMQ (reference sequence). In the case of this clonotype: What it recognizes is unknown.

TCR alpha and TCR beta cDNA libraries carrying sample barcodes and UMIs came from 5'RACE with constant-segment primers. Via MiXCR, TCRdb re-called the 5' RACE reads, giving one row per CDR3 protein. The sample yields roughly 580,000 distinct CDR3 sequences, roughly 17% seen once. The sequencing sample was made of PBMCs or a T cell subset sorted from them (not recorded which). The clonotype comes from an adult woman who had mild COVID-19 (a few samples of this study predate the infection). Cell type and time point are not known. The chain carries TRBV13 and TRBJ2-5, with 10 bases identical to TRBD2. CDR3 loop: CASRGTSDETQYF. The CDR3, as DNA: TGTGCCAGCAGAGGGACTAGCGACGAGACCCAGTACTTC. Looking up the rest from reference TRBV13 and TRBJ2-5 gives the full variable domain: AAGVIQSPRHLIKEKRETATLKCYPIPRHDTVYWYQQGPGQDPQFLISFYEKMQSDKGSIPDRFSAQQFSDYHSELNMSSLELGDSALYFCASRGTSDETQYFGPGTRLLVL.